Below, one TCR beta chain is given with its context. The data are from a study of identical twins. V lost 1 base and J lost 3, with 13 bases in between. Germline-derived CDR1 and CDR2 are DFQATT and SNEGSKA (reference sequence). There are 16 residues in the CDR3. One entry per CDR3 protein results from TCRdb running MiXCR on the 5' RACE reads. The sample includes about 500,000 distinct CDR3 sequences, over 11% of them seen just once. Among all donors, each was a healthy Caucasian. The sample also formed part of further work on yellow fever vaccine responses in identical twins.

The TCR sequence derives from a woman under 30 in good health. Sequenced sample: CD4+ T cells sorted from blood. The V gene is TRBV20-1, the J gene TRBJ1-6; D is perhaps TRBD1 (6 bases). In DNA form, the CDR3 reads TGCAGTGCTAGAGGCGATGGGACAAACTATAATTCACCCCTCCACTTT. Its protein product is CSARGDGTNYNSPLHF.